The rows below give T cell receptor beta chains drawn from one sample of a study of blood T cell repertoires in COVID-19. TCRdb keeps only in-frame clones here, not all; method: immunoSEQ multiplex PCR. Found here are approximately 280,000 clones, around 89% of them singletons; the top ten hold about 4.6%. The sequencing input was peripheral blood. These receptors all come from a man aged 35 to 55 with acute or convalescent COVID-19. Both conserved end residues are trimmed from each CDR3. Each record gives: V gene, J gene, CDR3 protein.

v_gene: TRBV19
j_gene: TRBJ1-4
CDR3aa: ASRGNPTNEKLF

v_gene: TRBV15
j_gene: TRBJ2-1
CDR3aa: ATSRELEGEQF

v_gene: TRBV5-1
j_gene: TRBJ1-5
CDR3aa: ASSFSGLNQPQH

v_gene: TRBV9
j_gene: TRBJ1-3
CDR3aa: ASSVEGGGGNTIY

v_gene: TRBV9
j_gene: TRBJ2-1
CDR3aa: ASSGPGGDTYNEQF

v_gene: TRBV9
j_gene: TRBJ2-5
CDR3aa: ASSVASALGRQTQY

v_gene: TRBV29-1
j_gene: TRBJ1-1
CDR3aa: SETGIDTEAF

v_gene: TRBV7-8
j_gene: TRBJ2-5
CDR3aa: ASSDLRGMRETQY

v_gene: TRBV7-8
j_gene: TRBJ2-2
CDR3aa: ASSYPSGGKTGELF

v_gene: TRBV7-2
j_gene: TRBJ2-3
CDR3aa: ASCRTGGRDTQY

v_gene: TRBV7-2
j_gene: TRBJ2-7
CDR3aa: ASSAFNYEQY

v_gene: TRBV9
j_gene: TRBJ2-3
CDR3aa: ASSVEPGLAGLEGTDTQY

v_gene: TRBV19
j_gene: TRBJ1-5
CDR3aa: ASSTWTGNSNQPQH

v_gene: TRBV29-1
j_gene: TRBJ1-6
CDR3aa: SVASSSYNSPLH

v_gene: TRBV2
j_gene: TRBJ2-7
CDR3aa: ADRQGQSYEQY

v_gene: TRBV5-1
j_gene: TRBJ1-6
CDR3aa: ASSLAGSSYNSPLH

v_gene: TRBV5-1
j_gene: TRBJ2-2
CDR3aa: ASSLVQSNTGELF

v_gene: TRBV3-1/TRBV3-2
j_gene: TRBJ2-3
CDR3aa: ASSQVARGRDTQY

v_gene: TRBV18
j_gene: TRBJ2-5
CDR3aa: ASSPPGRKETQY

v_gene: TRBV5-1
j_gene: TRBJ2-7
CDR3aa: ASSLGWTSSYEQY

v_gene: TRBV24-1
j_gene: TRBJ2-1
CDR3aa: ATSRTSGDYNEQF

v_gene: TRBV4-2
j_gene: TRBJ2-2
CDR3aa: ASSRQEAVLTGGPNTGELF

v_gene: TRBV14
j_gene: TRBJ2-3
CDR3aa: ASSQAGTNTGITQY

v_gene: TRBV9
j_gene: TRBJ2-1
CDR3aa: ASSAGMGATESSYNEQF

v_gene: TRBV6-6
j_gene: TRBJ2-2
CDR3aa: ASRRLAADTGELF

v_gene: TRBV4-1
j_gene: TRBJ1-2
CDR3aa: ASSQGVVGTAAFLGRYT

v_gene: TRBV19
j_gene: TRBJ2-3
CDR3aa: ASSPGPNRVTDTQY

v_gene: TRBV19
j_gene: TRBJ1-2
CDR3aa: ASVDRGGSSGYT

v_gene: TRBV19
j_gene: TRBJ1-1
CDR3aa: ASSTSEAF

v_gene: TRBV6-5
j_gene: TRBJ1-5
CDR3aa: ASSGGIGQPQH

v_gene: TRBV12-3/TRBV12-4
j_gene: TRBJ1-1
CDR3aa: ASSLKLNTEAF

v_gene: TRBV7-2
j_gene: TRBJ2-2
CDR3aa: ASSLLYSTGELF

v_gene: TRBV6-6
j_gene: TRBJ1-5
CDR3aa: ASSYRDRGNQPQH

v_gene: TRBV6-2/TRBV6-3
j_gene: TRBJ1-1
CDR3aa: ASSYSHGLNTEAF

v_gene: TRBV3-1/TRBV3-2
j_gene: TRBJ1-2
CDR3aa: ASSLPGQTYGYT

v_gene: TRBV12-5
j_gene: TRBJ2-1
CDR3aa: ASGLQPEQF

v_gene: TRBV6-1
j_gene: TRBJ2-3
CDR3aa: ASSEAILAEPTDTQY

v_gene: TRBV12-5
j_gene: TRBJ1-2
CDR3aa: ASGLTPKGPGGDNYGYT

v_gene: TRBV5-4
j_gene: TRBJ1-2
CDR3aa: ASSLGGRDRGYGYT

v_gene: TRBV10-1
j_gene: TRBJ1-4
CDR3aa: ASSGGTGEEKLF

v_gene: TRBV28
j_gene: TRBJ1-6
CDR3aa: ASRGQGDSPLH